This TCR beta chain is drawn from a study of T-cell memory formation after mild COVID-19. Study as a whole: Among the donors, TCR clusters were largely specific to each donor.

Notes on this clonotype: Antigen specificity is unknown.

A single record per CDR3 protein comes from TCRdb applying MiXCR to the 5' RACE reads. The data show fewer than 200,000 distinct CDR3 sequences, with about a fifth seen just once and 23% held by the top ten. Study-level findings and limits: The finding that pre-infection memory included some responding clones suggested that cross-reactive memory joined.

The V and J ends lost 0 bases and 9 bases respectively, with 6 bases between them. The CDR3 sequence is 12 residues long. Germline CDR1 and CDR2: SEHNR and FQNEAQ (reference sequence). The sequenced material came from PBMCs or a T cell subset sorted from them (not recorded which). The rearrangement uses TRBV7-9 and TRBJ1-3; D not certain. This clonotype was obtained from an adult woman who had mild COVID-19 (a few samples of this study predate the infection). Cell type and time point are not known. The chain's CDR3 is CASSLASSTIYF. The CDR3 DNA follows: TGTGCCAGCAGCTTAGCGTCCAGCACCATATATTTT.